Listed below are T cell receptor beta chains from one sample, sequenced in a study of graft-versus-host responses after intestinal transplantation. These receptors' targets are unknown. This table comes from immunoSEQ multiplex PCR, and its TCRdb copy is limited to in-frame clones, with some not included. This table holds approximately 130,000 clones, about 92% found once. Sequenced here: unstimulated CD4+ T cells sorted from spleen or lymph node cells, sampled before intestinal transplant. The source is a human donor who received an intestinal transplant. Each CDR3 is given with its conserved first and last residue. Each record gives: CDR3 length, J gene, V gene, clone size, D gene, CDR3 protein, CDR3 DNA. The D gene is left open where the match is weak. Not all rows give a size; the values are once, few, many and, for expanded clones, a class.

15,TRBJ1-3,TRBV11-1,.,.,CASSLHRTSGNTIYF,TGTGCCAGCAGCTTGCACCGAACTTCTGGAAACACCATATATTTT
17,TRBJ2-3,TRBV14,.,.,CASSQGQDGGAGDTQYF,TGTGCCAGCAGCCAAGGGCAAGATGGTGGGGCTGGAGATACGCAGTATTTT
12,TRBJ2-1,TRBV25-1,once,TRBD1,CASSDRGNEQFF,TGTGCCAGCAGTGACAGGGGGAATGAGCAGTTCTTC
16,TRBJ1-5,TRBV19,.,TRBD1,CASIRTGAYSNQPQHF,TGTGCCAGTATCCGGACAGGGGCGTATAGCAATCAGCCCCAGCATTTT
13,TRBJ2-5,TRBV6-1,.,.,CASPRLYQETQYF,TGTGCCAGCCCCCGTTTGTACCAAGAGACCCAGTACTTC
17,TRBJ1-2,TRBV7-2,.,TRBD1,CASSLVAGGRSNYGYTF,TGTGCCAGCAGCTTAGTGGCAGGGGGACGTTCTAACTATGGCTACACCTTC
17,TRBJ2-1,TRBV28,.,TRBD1,CASSENRGPVSYNEQFF,TGTGCCAGCAGTGAGAACAGGGGACCGGTCTCCTACAATGAGCAGTTCTTC
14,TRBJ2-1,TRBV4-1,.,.,CASSQVGAYNEQFF,TGCGCCAGCAGCCAGGTCGGGGCATACAATGAGCAGTTCTTC
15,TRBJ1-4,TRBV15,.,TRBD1,CATSRLRGTDEKLFF,TGTGCCACCAGCAGATTGCGGGGGACAGATGAAAAACTGTTTTTT
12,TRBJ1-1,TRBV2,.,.,CASSEAFTEAFF,TGTGCCAGCAGTGAAGCTTTTACTGAAGCTTTCTTT
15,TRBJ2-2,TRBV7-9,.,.,CASSLDRPLTGELFF,TGTGCCAGCAGCTTGGACAGACCCCTCACCGGGGAGCTGTTTTTT
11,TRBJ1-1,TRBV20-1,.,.,CSASGNTEAFF,TGCAGTGCTAGTGGGAACACTGAAGCTTTCTTT
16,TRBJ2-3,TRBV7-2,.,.,CASSLRAAGTSDTQYF,TGTGCCAGCAGCTTAAGAGCGGCGGGGACCTCCGATACGCAGTATTTT
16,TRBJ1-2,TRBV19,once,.,CASKVLSDNFNYGYTF,TGTGCCAGTAAAGTGTTATCGGACAACTTCAACTATGGCTACACCTTC
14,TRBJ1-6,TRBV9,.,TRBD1,CASTETGGNSPLHF,TGTGCCAGCACCGAAACAGGGGGGAATTCACCCCTCCACTTT
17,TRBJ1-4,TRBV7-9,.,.,CASSLVVRGRGNEKLFF,TGTGCCAGCAGCTTAGTAGTCCGGGGCAGGGGTAATGAAAAACTGTTTTTT
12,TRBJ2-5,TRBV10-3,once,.,CAISEVQETQYF,TGTGCCATCAGTGAAGTACAAGAGACCCAGTACTTC
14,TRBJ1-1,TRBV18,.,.,CASSRGAGATEAFF,TGTGCCAGCTCACGAGGGGCGGGGGCCACTGAAGCTTTCTTT
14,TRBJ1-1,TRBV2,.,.,CASSEFKGTTEAFF,TGTGCCAGCAGTGAATTCAAGGGTACCACTGAAGCTTTCTTT
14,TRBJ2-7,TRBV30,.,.,CAWSVGGSSYEQYF,TGTGCCTGGAGTGTAGGGGGGAGCTCCTACGAGCAGTACTTC
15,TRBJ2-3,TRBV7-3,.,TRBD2,CASSSSGAYTDTQYF,TGTGCCAGCAGCTCGAGCGGGGCGTACACAGATACGCAGTATTTT
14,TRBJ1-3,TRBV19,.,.,CASRDINLGNTIYF,TGTGCCAGCCGGGACATTAACCTTGGAAACACCATATATTTT
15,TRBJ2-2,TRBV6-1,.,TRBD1,CASKDRPFSTGELFF,TGTGCCAGCAAGGACAGGCCTTTCTCCACCGGGGAGCTGTTTTTT
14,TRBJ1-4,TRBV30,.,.,CAWSLQTANEKLFF,TGTGCCTGGAGCCTACAGACAGCAAATGAAAAACTGTTTTTT
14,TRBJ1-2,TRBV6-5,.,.,CASSPRTENYGYTF,TGTGCCAGCAGTCCCCGGACGGAAAACTATGGCTACACCTTC
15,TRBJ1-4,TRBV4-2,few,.,CASSQTTATNEKLFF,TGTGCCAGCAGCCAAACGACTGCAACTAATGAAAAACTGTTTTTT
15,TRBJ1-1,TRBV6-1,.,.,CASSELTGLVTEAFF,TGTGCCAGCAGTGAGTTAACAGGGTTGGTAACTGAAGCTTTCTTT
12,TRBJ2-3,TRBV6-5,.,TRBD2,CASSSYGTSEYF,TGTGCCAGCAGTTCTTACGGGACTAGTGAGTATTTT
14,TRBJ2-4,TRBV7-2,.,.,CASSLDWAKNIQYF,TGTGCCAGCAGTTTAGACTGGGCCAAAAACATTCAGTACTTC
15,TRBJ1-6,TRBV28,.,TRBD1,CASSSSDRVGSPLHF,TGTGCCAGCAGTTCCTCAGACAGGGTGGGTTCACCCCTCCACTTT
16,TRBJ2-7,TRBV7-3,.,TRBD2,CASSFKLGRGGYEQYF,TGTGCCAGCAGCTTTAAGCTAGGCCGGGGGGGCTACGAGCAGTACTTC
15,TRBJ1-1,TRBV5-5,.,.,CASSWLGGDNTEAFF,TGTGCCAGCAGCTGGCTGGGGGGGGACAACACTGAAGCTTTCTTT
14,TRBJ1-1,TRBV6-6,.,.,CASKNRVVDTEAFF,TGTGCCAGCAAAAACAGGGTAGTGGACACTGAAGCTTTCTTT
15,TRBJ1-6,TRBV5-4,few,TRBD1,CASSFPGQANSPLHF,TGTGCCAGCAGCTTCCCGGGACAGGCTAATTCACCCCTCCACTTT
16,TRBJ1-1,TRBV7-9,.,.,CASSLLFRTQNTEAFF,TGTGCCAGCAGCTTGTTGTTCCGGACACAGAACACTGAAGCTTTCTTT
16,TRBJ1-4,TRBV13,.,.,CASSLRGPELNEKLFF,TGTGCCAGCAGCTTGAGGGGTCCGGAGCTTAATGAAAAACTGTTTTTT
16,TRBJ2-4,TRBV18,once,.,CASSPVHFGAKNIQYF,TGTGCCAGCTCACCAGTTCACTTCGGAGCCAAAAACATTCAGTACTTC
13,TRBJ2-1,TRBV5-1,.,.,CASSLSGRSEQFF,TGCGCCAGCAGCTTGTCTGGGCGATCTGAGCAGTTCTTC
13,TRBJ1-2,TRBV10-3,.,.,CAISDVGNEGYTF,TGTGCCATCAGTGACGTAGGGAACGAAGGCTACACCTTC
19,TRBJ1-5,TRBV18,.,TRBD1,CASSPQTSGTGARGQPQHF,TGTGCCAGCTCACCACAGACTTCCGGGACAGGGGCCAGAGGTCAGCCCCAGCATTTT
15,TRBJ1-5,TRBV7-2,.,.,CAIQLIAGWNQPQHF,TGTGCCATACAGCTTATCGCCGGGTGGAATCAGCCCCAGCATTTT
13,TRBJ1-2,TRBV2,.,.,CASSGRGGYGYTF,TGTGCCAGCAGTGGCAGGGGTGGCTATGGCTACACCTTC
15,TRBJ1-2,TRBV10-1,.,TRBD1,CASSPGQTIFYGYTF,TGCGCCAGCAGTCCGGGACAGACGATTTTCTATGGCTACACCTTC
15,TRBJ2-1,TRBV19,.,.,CASSNLGTRPNEQFF,TGTGCCAGTAGTAACCTCGGGACCCGCCCCAATGAGCAGTTCTTC
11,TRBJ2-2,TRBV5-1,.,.,CATAELGELFF,TGCGCCACCGCAGAGTTGGGGGAGCTGTTTTTT
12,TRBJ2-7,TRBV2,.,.,CASSVGPYEQYF,TGTGCCAGCAGTGTGGGTCCCTACGAGCAGTACTTC
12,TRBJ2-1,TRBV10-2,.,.,CASSVDRGGQFF,TGCGCCAGCAGTGTGGACCGGGGTGGGCAGTTCTTC
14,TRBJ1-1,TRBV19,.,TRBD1,CASMAGTENTEAFF,TGTGCCAGTATGGCCGGGACAGAGAACACTGAAGCTTTCTTT